The next 24 T cell receptor beta chains were all read from a single sample in a study of cytomegalovirus exposure and HLA in healthy donors. The data were produced by immunoSEQ multiplex PCR, yet TCRdb's version contains in-frame clones alone and is incomplete. Among 100,000 to 150,000 clones listed, approximately 89% were seen once. Sequenced: PBMCs. The source of these receptors is a woman aged 18-29 years in good health and CMV-seronegative.

This clone was detected only a few times. The genes are TRBV5-4 and TRBJ1-1, with a weak D call TRBD1 (5 bases). The CDR3 totals 14 residues. V shed 1 base and J shed 0 bases, with 7 bases lying between them. Germline V gives CDR1 SGHNT, CDR2 YYREEE (reference sequence). CDR3 loop: CASSLKGMNTEAFF. CDR3 in DNA: TGTGCCAGCAGCTTGAAGGGGATGAACACTGAAGCTTTCTTT.

The rearrangement uses TRBV18 and TRBJ1-2, with a weak D call TRBD1 (5 bases). The length of the CDR3 is 13 residues. The germline CDR1 and CDR2 sequences are KGHSH and LQKENI. V lost 3 bases to trimming and J lost 5 bases, with 10 bases between them. The CDR3 loop is CASSPARDYGYTF. CDR3 nucleotides: TGTGCCAGCTCACCGGCCAGGGATTATGGCTACACCTTC. Together with reference TRBV18 and TRBJ1-2, the CDR3 gives the full variable domain: NAGVMQNPRHLVRRRGQEARLRCSPMKGHSHVYWYRQLPEEGLKFMVYLQKENIIDESGMPKERFSAEFPKEGPSILRIQQVVRGDSAAYFCASSPARDYGYTFGSGTRLTVV.

This sequence joins TRBV7-9 and TRBJ1-5; unclear D gene. Trimming pared 3 bases from V and 7 bases from J, leaving 7 bases between. This CDR3 has 12 amino acids. The germline V gene has CDR1 SEHNR and CDR2 FQNEAQ (reference sequence). CDR3 loop: CASSFGEQPQHF. The DNA of the CDR3 is TGTGCCAGCAGCTTCGGGGAACAGCCCCAGCATTTT.

The chain joins TRBV19 to TRBJ2-6; D call uncertain. The germline V and J ends were trimmed by 10 bases and 2 bases, with 12 bases remaining between them. The CDR3 loop spans 14 amino acids. Germline CDR1 LNHDA, CDR2 SQIVND (reference sequence). CDR3 region: CATLKLPGANVLTF. The CDR3 coding sequence is TGTGCCACCCTTAAGCTTCCTGGGGCCAACGTCCTGACTTTC. The full variable domain, its missing parts supplied by reference TRBV19 and TRBJ2-6, is DGGITQSPKYLFRKEGQNVTLSCEQNLNHDAMYWYRQDPGQGLRLIYYSQIVNDFQKGDIAEGYSVSREKKESFPLTVTSAQKNPTAFYLCATLKLPGANVLTFGAGSRLTVL.

V and J are TRBV27 and TRBJ1-4; D not resolved. The length of the CDR3 is 13 residues. Germline lookup yields CDR1 MNHEY and CDR2 SMNVEV (reference sequence). V was clipped by 4 bases and J by 4 bases, with 7 bases between them. The CDR3 loop is CASSSRVNEKLFF. CDR3 coding DNA: TGTGCCAGCAGTTCTCGCGTTAATGAAAAACTGTTTTTT.

The J gene is TRBJ1-4, the V gene TRBV27, with 9 bases lining up with TRBD1. This CDR3 contains 14 residues. Trimming cost V 4 bases and J 8 bases; bases outside gene matches: 5. In germline, CDR1 is MNHEY, CDR2 SMNVEV (reference sequence). CDR3 coding DNA: TGTGCCAGCAGTTCGGGACAGGGAAAAGAAAAACTGTTTTTT. Residues: CASSSGQGKEKLFF.

This clone was observed a single time. The V and J genes are TRBV5-1 and TRBJ2-5, with D possibly matching TRBD1 (5 bases). The germline gives CDR1 SGHRS, CDR2 YFSETQ. CDR3 length: 15 residues. V gave up 4 bases and J gave up 1 base, with 14 bases separating them. CDR3 coding DNA: TGCGCCAGCAGCCCGGCAAGGGGCTTCCAAGAGACCCAGTACTTC. Translated: CASSPARGFQETQYF.

The chain employs TRBV29-1 and TRBJ2-5; 8 bases map to TRBD1. Germline V CDR1 and CDR2: SQVTM, ANQGSEA. The trim removed 6 bases at V and 5 bases at J, leaving 5 bases unmatched. This CDR3 has 12 amino acids. CDR3 sequence: CSVTGEGETQYF. CDR3 DNA sequence: TGCAGCGTGACAGGGGAAGGGGAGACCCAGTACTTC. Supplemented by reference TRBV29-1 and TRBJ2-5, the full variable domain reads SAVISQKPSRDICQRGTSLTIQCQVDSQVTMMFWYRQQPGQSLTLIATANQGSEATYESGFVIDKFPISRPNLTFSTLTVSNMSPEDSSIYLCSVTGEGETQYFGPGTRLLVL.

The chain joins TRBV9 to TRBJ2-7; TRBD2 agrees at 13 bases. The trim removed 4 bases at V and 0 bases at J, leaving 13 bases unmatched. Per germline, CDR1 SGDLS and CDR2 YYNGEE. The CDR3 spans 19 residues. The CDR3 protein is CASSPRGLAGVSSSYEQYF. The CDR3, as DNA: TGTGCCAGCAGCCCACGAGGACTAGCGGGGGTGTCGAGCTCCTACGAGCAGTACTTC.

This sequence joins TRBV5-1 and TRBJ1-2; D might be TRBD1 (5 bases). The CDR3 covers 14 residues. The germline V gene encodes CDR1 SGHRS and CDR2 YFSETQ. V lost 4 bases, J lost 0 bases, and 10 bases lay in between. CDR3 amino acids: CASSTTAPNYGYTF. CDR3 nucleotide sequence: TGCGCCAGCAGCACGACAGCTCCTAACTATGGCTACACCTTC.

This chain uses TRBV5-6 with TRBJ1-6, with 10 bases that match TRBD1. The CDR3 has 14 amino acids. The ends lost 4 bases at V and 10 bases at J; junction bases unmatched: 5. CDR1 and CDR2 (germline): SGHDT, YYEEEE. In nucleotides, the CDR3 is TGTGCCAGCAGCCCCGGGACAGGGGTCTCACCCCTCCACTTT. It is translated as CASSPGTGVSPLHF.

In nucleotides, the CDR3 is TGTGCCAGCAGCGTCACGGGGGGGCTGGGTGAAGCTTTCTTT. Protein product: CASSVTGGLGEAFF. The chain combines TRBV7-6 with TRBJ1-1; TRBD1 might be the D (6 bases). The CDR3 contains 14 residues. Germline-derived CDR1 and CDR2 are SGHVS and FNYEAQ. Trimming took 5 bases from V and 7 from J, leaving 17 bases between them. Variable domain in full (rest from reference TRBV7-6 and TRBJ1-1): GAGVSQSPRYKVTKRGQDVALRCDPISGHVSLYWYRQALGQGPEFLTYFNYEAQQDKSGLPNDRFSAERPEGSISTLTIQRTEQRDSAMYRCASSVTGGLGEAFFGQGTRLTVV.

The DNA of the CDR3 is TGTGCCAGCTCCCGAACCGGGACAGGGGCCCGAAACACCATATATTTT. Its translation is CASSRTGTGARNTIYF. J is TRBJ1-3 and V is TRBV27, with 10 bases matching TRBD1. Trimming took 8 bases from V and 5 from J; bases not matched to a gene: 12. The CDR3 is made up of 16 amino acids. The germline gives CDR1 MNHEY, CDR2 SMNVEV (reference sequence).

This chain links TRBV5-4 with TRBJ1-1; TRBD1 might be the D (5 bases). Germline CDR1 reads SGHNT; CDR2 reads YYREEE (reference sequence). The V gene lost 0 bases and the J gene lost 1 base, with 13 bases spanning the gap. The CDR3 has 16 amino acids. This CDR3 is CASSLDLGAANTEAFF. CDR3 coding DNA: TGTGCCAGCAGCTTGGATTTAGGGGCTGCGAACACTGAAGCTTTCTTT.

The chain combines TRBV25-1 with TRBJ2-7; TRBD2 is a possible D gene (5 bases). CDR3 length: 13 amino acids. V was clipped by 3 bases and J by 1 base, with 7 bases between them. The germline gives CDR1 MGHDK, CDR2 SYGVNS. In DNA, the CDR3 is TGTGCCAGCAGTGAGGGAGTATCCTACGAGCAGTACTTC. Protein sequence: CASSEGVSYEQYF.

This chain connects TRBV29-1 to TRBJ2-4, with D unclear. Trimming took off 2 bases at V and 0 bases at J, with 5 bases between the two ends. The germline V gene has CDR1 SQVTM and CDR2 ANQGSEA. The length of the CDR3 is 13 residues. The DNA of the CDR3 is TGCAGCGTTGAACCCGTAGCCAAAAACATTCAGTACTTC. This sequence encodes CSVEPVAKNIQYF.

The V call is TRBV10-3, the J call TRBJ1-6, with a tentative D call TRBD1 (6 bases). CDR1 is ENHRY and CDR2 is SYGVKD in the germline V gene. The CDR3 totals 14 residues. Trimming stripped 10 bases from V and 7 bases from J, with 17 bases between. Here the CDR3 reads CASLRDIVNSPLHF. The CDR3 coding sequence is TGTGCCAGCTTACGGGACATTGTAAATTCACCCCTCCACTTT.

This chain uses TRBV7-2 with TRBJ2-7; 9 nucleotides match TRBD1. V shed 6 bases and J 5 bases; nucleotides not matched to a gene: 8. This CDR3 comprises 14 residues. Germline CDR1 reads SGHTA; CDR2 reads FQGNSA. The CDR3 DNA is TGTGCCAGCAGTTGGACAGGGGTAAGAAACGAGCAGTACTTC. This translates into CASSWTGVRNEQYF.

J is TRBJ1-1 and V is TRBV5-1; perhaps TRBD1 as D (5 bases). This CDR3 has 14 amino acids. CDR1 and CDR2 (germline): SGHRS, YFSETQ. The V gene lost 4 bases and the J gene lost 1 base, with 11 bases spanning the gap. The CDR3 loop reads CASSHPDRNTEAFF. In DNA form, the CDR3 reads TGCGCCAGCAGCCATCCCGACAGGAACACTGAAGCTTTCTTT.

As to this clone: The sample carries other DNA sequences with the same CDR3. The J gene is TRBJ1-1, the V gene TRBV19; D call uncertain. The CDR3 consists of 13 residues. The V and J ends lost 1 base and 0 bases respectively, with 3 bases between them. Germline CDR1 is LNHDA and CDR2 is SQIVND (reference sequence). The CDR3 nucleotides read TGTGCCAGTAGTATAGGAGTGAACACTGAAGCTTTCTTT. The encoded protein is CASSIGVNTEAFF.

This clone was found once. The gene calls are TRBV19 and TRBJ1-2, with D possibly being TRBD1 (6 bases). Germline-derived CDR1 and CDR2 are LNHDA and SQIVND (reference sequence). The CDR3 runs 14 residues. V was trimmed by 6 bases and J by 2 bases, leaving 13 bases between them. The CDR3 spells CASSRPTGNYGYTF. In DNA, the CDR3 is TGTGCCAGTAGCCGCCCTACAGGGAACTATGGCTACACCTTC.

The V call is TRBV5-1, the J call TRBJ2-3; D remains unclear. The CDR3 extends over 13 amino acids. Germline V lookup: CDR1 SGHRS, CDR2 YFSETQ. V shed 4 bases and J shed 5 bases, with 11 bases lying between them. CDR3 sequence reads: CASSPSSLDTQYF. The CDR3 DNA reads as TGCGCCAGCAGCCCGAGTTCGCTAGATACGCAGTATTTT.

This clone occurred a few times. The chain is built from TRBV2 and TRBJ1-5; TRBD1 is a possible D gene (5 bases). Deletions cut 6 bases from V and 6 bases from J, with 6 bases between. The CDR3 length is 11 residues. Germline V lookup: CDR1 SNHLY, CDR2 FYNNEI. CDR3 sequence reads: CASSQGQPQHF. DNA of the CDR3: TGTGCCAGCAGCCAGGGTCAGCCCCAGCATTTT.

This clone was detected ten times or more. The V and J genes are TRBV29-1 and TRBJ2-3; D remains ambiguous. Germline V gene sequence: CDR1 SQVTM, CDR2 ANQGSEA. The CDR3 totals 13 residues. Trimming cost V 5 bases and J 0 bases, with 9 bases left between them. The CDR3 DNA follows: TGCAGCGTTTCTCAGGTTAGCACAGATACGCAGTATTTT. Its translation is CSVSQVSTDTQYF.